These T cell receptor beta chains were read from a single sample in a study of T-cell memory formation after mild COVID-19. In TCRdb, the 5' RACE reads were re-called with MiXCR into one record per CDR3 protein. The table records under 700,000 distinct CDR3 sequences, 20% of them present only once. The specimen was PBMCs or a T cell subset sorted from them (not recorded which). All receptors derive from an adult woman who had mild COVID-19 (a few samples of this study predate the infection). Cell type and time point are not known. CDR3s include the opening cysteine and the closing phenylalanine or tryptophan. D genes are given only for firm matches. Size is stated for part of the rows, as once, few or many counts, or as a class when the clone is expanded.

J gene,D gene,clone size,V gene,CDR3 DNA,CDR3 protein
TRBJ2-3,NA,few,TRBV4-2,TGTGCCAGCAGCTCCCACTTCGAAGATACGCAGTATTTT,CASSSHFEDTQYF
TRBJ2-3,NA,NA,TRBV5-1,TGCGCCAGCAGCATCCGGACGGCTGGGGGTGATCCGCAGTATTTT,CASSIRTAGGDPQYF
TRBJ2-1,NA,NA,TRBV5-1,TGCGCCAGCAGCACAGGATGGGGGGTCAATGAGCAGTTCTTC,CASSTGWGVNEQFF
TRBJ1-2,TRBD1,few,TRBV5-5,TGTGCCAGCAGCTTGGCCACGACAGGGAGGGGCTACACCTTC,CASSLATTGRGYTF
TRBJ2-3,NA,NA,TRBV29-1,TGCAGCGTCGGGGGACCATCAGACACAGATACGCAGTATTTT,CSVGGPSDTDTQYF
TRBJ1-1,NA,NA,TRBV20-1,TGCAGTGCTAGATCCCCGGGCGGCCGCCCTGAAGCTTTCTTT,CSARSPGGRPEAFF
TRBJ1-1,TRBD1,few,TRBV5-5,TGTGCCAGCAGCTTGGTCTTAACAGGGGGCTCGGAAGCTTTCTTT,CASSLVLTGGSEAFF
TRBJ2-1,NA,NA,TRBV20-1,TGCAGTGCTAGAGATCGGCGGGGTTATAAGTACAATGAGCAGTTCTTC,CSARDRRGYKYNEQFF
TRBJ2-5,NA,NA,TRBV9,TGTGCCAGCAGCGAAACAGGGGATGCGGGGTGGGAGACCCAGTACTTC,CASSETGDAGWETQYF
TRBJ2-7,TRBD1,once,TRBV13,TGTGCCAGCAGCTTATCGGACAGGGGGCCCTACGAGCAGTACTTC,CASSLSDRGPYEQYF
TRBJ1-5,NA,NA,TRBV19,TGTGCCAGTAGTATCCCAGAAAATCAGCCCCAGCATTTT,CASSIPENQPQHF
TRBJ2-5,TRBD1,few,TRBV25-1,TGTGCCAGCAGTGAATTGGTGACAGGGGGACAAGAGACCCAGTACTTC,CASSELVTGGQETQYF
TRBJ2-2,NA,NA,TRBV4-3,TGCGCCAGCAGCCCTCTCCTGGGGGGTACCGGGGAGCTGTTTTTT,CASSPLLGGTGELFF
TRBJ2-2,TRBD2,few,TRBV12-3/TRBV12-4,TGTGCCAGCAGTTTGCCACTAGCGGGAGTGTCCGGGGAGCTGTTTTTT,CASSLPLAGVSGELFF
TRBJ2-7,TRBD2,NA,TRBV4-2,TGTGCCAGCAGCCAACTCAGTTCCAGCGGGAGGCCCTACGAGCAGTACTTC,CASSQLSSSGRPYEQYF
TRBJ2-1,NA,NA,TRBV4-1,TGCGCCAGCAGCCGATTTTTCGGGAGCTCCTACAATGAGCAGTTCTTC,CASSRFFGSSYNEQFF
TRBJ2-2,TRBD1,NA,TRBV15,TGTGCCACCAGCAGAGATTTAGGGGGCAGGGGGCGGACCGGGGAGCTGTTTTTT,CATSRDLGGRGRTGELFF
TRBJ1-2,NA,NA,TRBV6-1,TGTGCCAGCAGGGTTTCCGGGTCCCTAAATCGGGGTGGCTACACCTTC,CASRVSGSLNRGGYTF
TRBJ2-7,NA,NA,TRBV7-3,TGTGCCAGCAGCTTAACCGGGTCAAGCCCCTACGAGCAGTACTTC,CASSLTGSSPYEQYF
TRBJ2-5,NA,NA,TRBV7-9,TGTGCCAGCAGCTTAATCCAGGGAACTGTTGAGACCCAGTACTTC,CASSLIQGTVETQYF
TRBJ1-2,TRBD1,NA,TRBV27,TGTGCCAGCAGTGTCCGGGACAGCTATGGCTACACCTTC,CASSVRDSYGYTF
TRBJ2-2,TRBD1,many,TRBV5-1,TGCGCCAGCAGAATCGACAGGGCGAACACCGGGGAGCTGTTTTTT,CASRIDRANTGELFF
TRBJ2-1,TRBD2,NA,TRBV11-2,TGTGCCAGCAGCTTAGGTGACGGGAGGATAACCAGAGTCGGCTACAATGAGCAGTTCTTC,CASSLGDGRITRVGYNEQFF
TRBJ2-1,NA,few,TRBV7-2,TGTGCCAGCAGCTTAGCGGGAGTATACCATGAGCAGTTCTTC,CASSLAGVYHEQFF